Below are 28 T cell receptor beta chains sequenced from a single sample in a study of technical replicates of blood from a few donors. Clones were read by immunoSEQ multiplex PCR, and TCRdb kept only the in-frame ones, dropping some. The sample consists of tens of thousands of clones, around nine tenths of them appearing once. The sample taken for sequencing was PBMCs. The origin of the receptors is a human donor in good health. Some clones in this sample may be carry-over from other donors' samples.

The rearrangement links TRBV6-5 to TRBJ2-7; TRBD2 matches 7 bases. The CDR3 covers 15 residues. CDR1 MNHEY and CDR2 SVGAGI come from the germline V gene. V dropped 4 bases and J dropped 7; count of bases not matched to a gene: 13. The CDR3 protein is CASSLRRAGEGEQYF. As DNA, the CDR3 is TGTGCCAGCAGTTTACGTAGGGCGGGAGAGGGGGAGCAGTACTTC.

The chain joins TRBV7-2 to TRBJ2-1, with 8 bases identical to TRBD1. Germline V gene data show CDR1 as SGHTA and CDR2 as FQGNSA. V lost 2 bases and J lost 8; bases outside the gene matches: 8. The CDR3 extends over 15 amino acids. CDR3 sequence reads: CASSLSSQGAHEQFF. As DNA, the CDR3 is TGTGCCAGCAGCTTATCGTCCCAGGGGGCGCATGAGCAGTTCTTC.

The chain employs TRBV5-1 and TRBJ2-7; D might be TRBD1 (5 bases). Trimming shortened V by 2 bases and J by 5 bases, and 17 bases separated the two germline ends. This CDR3 region has 15 residues. Germline V CDR1 and CDR2: SGHRS, YFSETQ. The DNA for the CDR3 is TGCGCCAGCAGCTTTCTAGACCGGTTGGGGCACGAGCAGTACTTC. Translated: CASSFLDRLGHEQYF.

This clone was seen more than once but under ten times. The CDR3 spells CASSPVVGLAENEQFF. The CDR3 coding sequence is TGTGCCAGCAGCCCAGTGGTGGGACTAGCGGAGAATGAGCAGTTCTTC. The gene calls are TRBV7-9 and TRBJ2-1; 11 bases map to TRBD2. With 5 bases clipped from V and 7 bases from J, the junction kept 10 bases outside the gene matches. CDR1 is SEHNR and CDR2 is FQNEAQ in the germline V gene (reference sequence). The CDR3 is made up of 16 amino acids.

The rearrangement joins TRBV6-1 to TRBJ2-1, with TRBD2 identical over 8 bases. V lost 2 bases, J lost 2 bases, and 11 bases stayed unmatched. This CDR3 is built from 18 residues. The germline CDR1 and CDR2 sequences are MNHNS and SASEGT. CDR3 in amino acids: CASSEPDLSGSPYNEQFF. CDR3 in DNA: TGTGCCAGCAGTGAACCGGATCTGAGCGGGAGTCCCTACAATGAGCAGTTCTTC.

The rearrangement joins TRBV6-6 to TRBJ1-2, with 7 positions matching TRBD1. This CDR3 has 13 residues. Trimming at V came to 5 bases and at J to 8 bases, leaving 8 bases not matched to a gene. Germline V gene lookup returns CDR1 MNHNY and CDR2 SVGAGI (reference sequence). CDR3 nucleotides: TGTGCCAGCAGTCAACAGGGGAGTGGCGGCTACACCTTC. This codes for CASSQQGSGGYTF.

The V and J genes are TRBV4-2 and TRBJ2-1; 8 positions match TRBD2. Trimming removed 1 base from V and 4 bases from J; junction bases left unmatched: 6. CDR1 is LGHNA, CDR2 YNFKEQ, per germline. The CDR3 is made up of 16 amino acids. CDR3 amino acids: CASSQAGGGIYNEQFF. The CDR3 DNA sequence: TGTGCCAGCAGCCAAGCTGGCGGGGGGATATACAATGAGCAGTTCTTC.

This clone was seen once. The chain joins TRBV2 to TRBJ1-4; a possible D gene is TRBD1 (5 bases). Germline lookup yields CDR1 SNHLY and CDR2 FYNNEI. The V and J ends lost 6 bases and 1 base respectively, with 12 bases between them. CDR3 length equals 15 residues. The CDR3 nucleotides read TGTGCCAGCAGAGTGGGGGGACTAACTAATGAAAAACTGTTTTTT. This gives the protein CASRVGGLTNEKLFF.

V is TRBV7-8 and J is TRBJ1-1, with D perhaps matching TRBD1 (6 bases). V gave up 1 base and J gave up 3 bases, with 12 bases separating them. The CDR3 extends over 15 amino acids. The germline V gene has CDR1 SGHVS and CDR2 FQNEAQ. CDR3 protein: CASSLGVYRDTEAFF. In nucleotides, the CDR3 is TGTGCCAGCAGCTTAGGAGTCTACAGGGACACTGAAGCTTTCTTT. Full variable domain (rest looked up from reference TRBV7-8 and TRBJ1-1): GAGVSQSPRYKVAKRGQDVALRCDPISGHVSLFWYQQALGQGPEFLTYFQNEAQLDKSGLPSDRFFAERPEGSVSTLKIQRTQQEDSAVYLCASSLGVYRDTEAFFGQGTRLTVV.

This sequence joins TRBV7-9 and TRBJ2-7; D is unclear. Germline V CDR1 and CDR2: SEHNR, FQNEAQ (reference sequence). The CDR3 contains 13 residues. V was clipped by 2 bases and J by 9 bases, with 14 bases between them. The CDR3 DNA is TGTGCCAGCAGCTTACATGAGTTTGCCGGGCAGTACTTC. Its protein is CASSLHEFAGQYF.

V and J are TRBV5-1 and TRBJ2-2, with D perhaps matching TRBD1 (5 bases). From germline, CDR1 is SGHRS and CDR2 YFSETQ. V was clipped by 4 bases and J by 0 bases, with 7 bases between them. The CDR3 consists of 14 residues. In DNA form, the CDR3 reads TGCGCCAGCAGCCCGACAGCGAACACCGGGGAGCTGTTTTTT. It codes for CASSPTANTGELFF.

The rearrangement links TRBV10-3 to TRBJ2-4; a possible D gene is TRBD2 (5 bases). This CDR3 comprises 13 residues. CDR1 ENHRY and CDR2 SYGVKD come from the germline V gene. V dropped 6 bases and J dropped 6 bases, with 12 bases sitting between them. The CDR3 sequence is CAIRVGDSNIQYF. In DNA, the CDR3 is TGTGCCATCAGAGTCGGGGATTCAAACATTCAGTACTTC.

The V gene is TRBV4-2, the J gene TRBJ2-1; 8 bases map to TRBD1. CDR3 length: 17 amino acids. V lost 0 bases and J lost 7; bases outside the gene matches: 11. Germline-derived CDR1 and CDR2 are LGHNA and YNFKEQ. The CDR3 spells CASSQEGRTGFGNEQFF. The DNA for the CDR3 is TGTGCCAGCAGCCAAGAGGGGCGGACAGGGTTCGGGAATGAGCAGTTCTTC.

The CDR3 protein is CASSLSAGGQYSYNEQFF. Written as DNA, the CDR3 is TGTGCCAGCAGCTTATCAGCGGGAGGCCAATACTCCTACAATGAGCAGTTCTTC. The V gene is TRBV7-6, the J gene TRBJ2-1; 9 nucleotides align to TRBD2. The CDR3 has 18 residues. Germline V gene sequence: CDR1 SGHVS, CDR2 FNYEAQ. After removal of 2 bases from V and 0 bases from J, the junction contained 8 bases not matched to a gene.

The chain recombines TRBV4-2 with TRBJ2-4; TRBD2 aligns across 10 bases. CDR1 and CDR2 from the germline V gene are LGHNA and YNFKEQ. The CDR3 covers 16 residues. Germline trimming cut 5 bases from V and 1 base from J; bases unmatched to any gene: 5. The CDR3 region has the DNA TGTGCCAGCAGCTCCTCGACTAGCGGGGCCAAAAACATTCAGTACTTC. Translation gives CASSSSTSGAKNIQYF.

This clone has a count of ten or more. The CDR3 sequence: CASSFRDSSTYEQYF. Written as DNA, the CDR3 is TGTGCCAGCAGCTTCCGGGACTCCTCGACCTACGAGCAGTACTTC. V gene TRBV7-8 combines with J gene TRBJ2-7, with D perhaps matching TRBD2 (6 bases). CDR1 and CDR2 (germline): SGHVS, FQNEAQ. CDR3 length: 15 residues. V was pared by 3 bases and J by 2 bases, with 14 bases between.

V and J are TRBV7-8 and TRBJ1-2; 10 bases are shared with TRBD1. Germline CDR1 SGHVS, CDR2 FQNEAQ. J gave up 0 bases and V 5 bases, and 0 bases lay outside the gene matches. The length of the CDR3 is 14 residues. The CDR3: CASSGQGANYGYTF. The DNA for the CDR3 is TGTGCCAGCAGCGGACAGGGGGCTAACTATGGCTACACCTTC.

The chain links TRBV4-2 to TRBJ2-3, with TRBD2 matching 8 bases. CDR3 length: 13 amino acids. After removal of 4 bases from V and 8 bases from J, the junction contained 5 bases not matched to a gene. CDR1 and CDR2 (germline): LGHNA, YNFKEQ. DNA for the CDR3: TGTGCCAGCAGCCCCGGGACTAGTGTTACGCAGTATTTT. As protein: CASSPGTSVTQYF.

The genes are TRBV6-5 and TRBJ1-6, with 10 bases that match TRBD1. Trimming cost V 6 bases and J 8 bases; bases outside gene matches: 7. Germline values: CDR1 MNHEY, CDR2 SVGAGI. The CDR3 runs to 15 residues. CDR3: CASRTTGGAHSPLHF. In DNA, the CDR3 is TGTGCCAGCAGAACGACAGGGGGCGCTCATTCACCCCTCCACTTT.

The rearrangement links TRBV5-4 to TRBJ1-2, with D unresolved. The CDR3 sequence is 13 residues long. The germline V gene has CDR1 SGHNT and CDR2 YYREEE (reference sequence). V was pared by 4 bases and J by 0 bases, with 7 bases between. The CDR3 bases are TGTGCCAGCAGCAACACAGCTAACTATGGCTACACCTTC. It encodes CASSNTANYGYTF.

V usage is TRBV2 and J usage is TRBJ1-1; 8 nucleotides align to TRBD1. This CDR3 comprises 14 residues. With V trimmed by 7 bases and J by 2 bases, 6 bases remained unmatched. Germline CDR1 is SNHLY and CDR2 is FYNNEI. Here the CDR3 DNA reads TGTGCCAGCACTGGGACAGGCGTTAACACTGAAGCTTTCTTT. Its protein is CASTGTGVNTEAFF.

The CDR3 nucleotides are TGTGCCAGCTCACCGCAAGCGGGAGGGCCTTCTTCGGTCAGTGAGCAGTTCTTC. It encodes CASSPQAGGPSSVSEQFF. The chain carries TRBV18 and TRBJ2-1; 10 bases line up with TRBD2. CDR1 is KGHSH and CDR2 is LQKENI in the germline V gene. J lost 9 bases, V lost 3 bases, and 17 bases had no gene match. The CDR3 loop spans 18 amino acids.

CDR3 sequence reads: CASSPGLWETQYF. The CDR3 DNA reads TGCGCCAGCAGCCCTGGACTGTGGGAGACCCAGTACTTC. The J gene is TRBJ2-5, the V gene TRBV4-3; possibly TRBD2 for D (5 bases). The CDR3 is 13 residues long. Trimming shortened V by 4 bases and J by 5 bases, and 11 bases separated the two germline ends. Germline V gene sequence: CDR1 LGHNA, CDR2 YSLEER.

This chain joins TRBV4-3 and TRBJ2-5; 7 positions match TRBD1. Germline V gene data show CDR1 as LGHNA and CDR2 as YSLEER. J was trimmed by 4 bases and V by 0 bases; bases with no gene match: 11. The CDR3 is 17 residues long. The CDR3 loop reads CASSQDPPLAGGETQYF. CDR3 sequence (DNA): TGCGCCAGCAGCCAAGATCCCCCGCTAGCAGGGGGAGAGACCCAGTACTTC.

The V call is TRBV7-2, the J call TRBJ2-3; 10 nucleotides line up with TRBD2. In germline, CDR1 is SGHTA, CDR2 FQGNSA. V was clipped by 3 bases and J by 5 bases; unmatched bases: 11. CDR3 length equals 17 residues. The chain's CDR3 is CASSLMASGGAGDTQYF. The CDR3 DNA follows: TGTGCCAGCAGCTTGATGGCCAGCGGGGGGGCGGGAGATACGCAGTATTTT.

The rearrangement links TRBV6-1 to TRBJ1-1; D unclear. Looked up from germline, CDR1 is MNHNS and CDR2 is SASEGT. V lost 7 bases to trimming and J lost 1 base, with 16 bases between them. This CDR3 is 15 amino acids long. The CDR3 loop is CASKKERLTNTEAFF. CDR3 nucleotides: TGTGCCAGCAAGAAGGAGAGACTGACGAACACTGAAGCTTTCTTT.

The count of this clone is one. The V gene is TRBV9, the J gene TRBJ1-3; D not certain. The CDR3 extends over 12 amino acids. V was pared by 4 bases and J by 6 bases, with 8 bases between. From germline, CDR1 is SGDLS and CDR2 YYNGEE. The CDR3 region is CASSPRENTIYF. DNA of the CDR3: TGTGCCAGCAGCCCCCGGGAAAACACCATATATTTT.

The chain joins TRBV4-2 to TRBJ2-5; no firm D call. With 1 base removed from V and 5 bases from J, the gap between germline ends came to 11 bases. Looked up from germline, CDR1 is LGHNA and CDR2 is YNFKEQ. The CDR3 sequence is 14 residues long. CDR3 nucleotides: TGTGCCAGCAGCCAAGTTGAGCGTTTGGAGACCCAGTACTTC. The encoded protein is CASSQVERLETQYF.